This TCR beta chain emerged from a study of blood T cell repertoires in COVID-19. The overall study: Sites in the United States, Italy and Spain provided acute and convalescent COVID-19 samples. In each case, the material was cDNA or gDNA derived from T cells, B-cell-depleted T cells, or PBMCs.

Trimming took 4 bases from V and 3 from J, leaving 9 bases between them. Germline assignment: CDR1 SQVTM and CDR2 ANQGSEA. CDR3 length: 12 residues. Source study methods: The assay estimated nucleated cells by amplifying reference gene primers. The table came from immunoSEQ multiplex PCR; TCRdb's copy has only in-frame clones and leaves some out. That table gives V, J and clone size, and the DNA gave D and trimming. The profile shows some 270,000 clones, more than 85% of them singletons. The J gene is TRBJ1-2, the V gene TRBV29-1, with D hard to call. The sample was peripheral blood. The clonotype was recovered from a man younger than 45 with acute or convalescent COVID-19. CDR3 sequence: CSVAGQYYGYTF. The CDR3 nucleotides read TGCAGCGTTGCTGGGCAGTACTATGGCTACACCTTC.